This T cell receptor (beta chain) was recorded in a study of T-cell reconstitution after alpha-beta-depleted transplantation in children. This clonotype was seen ten or more times. Unique molecular identifiers were incorporated into the prepared TCRbeta library. Each CDR3 protein gets one entry after TCRdb re-called the PCR reads with MiXCR. The table has about 90,000 distinct CDR3 sequences, more than 7% seen once. Germline CDR1 LNHNV, CDR2 YYDKDF (reference sequence). Trimming left V 6 bases short and J 2 bases short, with 11 bases between. The CDR3 sequence is 13 residues long. Material: PBMCs from the stem cell graft donor, obtained from the stem cell graft. The chain carries TRBV15 and TRBJ2-7; either TRBD1 or TRBD2 may supply D (5 bases each). This sequence was found in a human donor who donated a stem cell graft to a child with congenital amegakaryocytic thrombocytopenia. CDR3 nucleotides: TGTGCCACCAGTGACGGGGCTGCCTACGAGCAGTACTTC. Protein: CATSDGAAYEQYF. Drawing the rest from reference TRBV15 and TRBJ2-7, the complete variable domain is DAMVIQNPRYQVTQFGKPVTLSCSQTLNHNVMYWYQQKSSQAPKLLFHYYDKDFNNEADTPDNFQSRRPNTSFCFLDIRSPGLGDTAMYLCATSDGAAYEQYFGPGTRLTVT.